This T cell receptor (beta chain) was sequenced during a study of blood T cell repertoires in COVID-19. Study at large: From the United States, Italy and Spain came samples of acute and convalescent COVID-19. Nucleic acid was either cDNA or gDNA, and it came from T cells, B-cell-depleted T cells, or PBMCs.

Concerning this clone: One end of the junction is discordant with germline, which a read error may explain.

In the authors' workflow: Amplification from reference gene primers served as the basis for estimated nucleated cell counts. Generated by immunoSEQ multiplex PCR, the TCRdb table keeps only in-frame clones and is missing some. From that table come the V and J calls and clone size; the DNA was used to work out D and trimming. The sample lists about 320,000 clones, 90% occurring once. There are 12 residues in the CDR3. Germline values: CDR1 LGHNA, CDR2 YNFKEQ. Categorization into cohorts depended on clinical history that participants reported. The sample was PBMCs or T cells enriched from blood (not recorded which). This receptor was identified in a man aged 55 to 70 who had recovered from COVID-19. This sequence joins TRBV4-2 and TRBJ1-6; no clear D. The CDR3 DNA reads as TGTGCCAGCAGCCCCCCTAATTCTCCCCTCCACTTT. It specifies CASSPPNSPLHF.